Following are 10 T cell receptor beta chains from one sample sequenced in a study of T cells in Graves' hyperthyroidism and ophthalmopathy. RNA transcripts were the template for amplifying TCR beta CDR3 regions. Carried out on the TCR CDR3, a first-round RT-PCR used the HTBI primer set. Using its own MiXCR run on the multiplex PCR reads, TCRdb lists one record per CDR3 protein. The table records about 300,000 distinct CDR3 sequences, about 19% of them present only once. The source material was blood. The receptor source for this set is a man aged 45-65 years with Graves' ophthalmopathy.

This clonotype was seen ten or more times. V and J are TRBV2 and TRBJ2-1, with D hard to call. Germline V CDR1 and CDR2: SNHLY, FYNNEI. CDR3 length: 14 amino acids. Trimming took off 6 bases at V and 0 bases at J, with 9 bases between the two ends. The CDR3 nucleotides are TGTGCCAGCAGAGTCGAAGACTCCTACAATGAGCAGTTCTTC. Protein sequence: CASRVEDSYNEQFF.

This clonotype was picked up a small number of times. J is TRBJ1-5 and V is TRBV6-2 or TRBV6-3; TRBD1 is a possible D gene (5 bases). CDR1 and CDR2 (germline): MNHEY, SVGEGT. Trimming removed 6 bases at V and 1 base at J, with 22 bases between. This CDR3 contains 18 residues. The CDR3 protein is CASSQGGTLVMSNQPQHF. In DNA form, the CDR3 reads TGTGCCAGCAGCCAAGGAGGGACGCTCGTAATGAGCAATCAGCCCCAGCATTTT.

This clonotype was seen repeatedly, ten times or more. The rearrangement uses TRBV18 and TRBJ2-7; D is possibly TRBD1 (6 bases). This CDR3 has 15 amino acids. In germline, CDR1 is KGHSH, CDR2 LQKENI. V was pared by 3 bases and J by 5 bases, with 17 bases between. CDR3 loop: CASSPRTAPGNEQYF. In DNA form, the CDR3 reads TGTGCCAGCTCACCGAGGACAGCCCCCGGGAACGAGCAGTACTTC. The full variable domain, rest sourced from reference TRBV18 and TRBJ2-7, is NAGVMQNPRHLVRRRGQEARLRCSPMKGHSHVYWYRQLPEEGLKFMVYLQKENIIDESGMPKERFSAEFPKEGPSILRIQQVVRGDSAAYFCASSPRTAPGNEQYFGPGTRLTVT.

This clonotype was detected many times. The chain employs TRBV2 and TRBJ2-3; no clear D. Trimming left V 6 bases short and J 6 bases short, with 10 bases between. The CDR3 sequence is 12 residues long. CDR1 is SNHLY and CDR2 is FYNNEI in the germline V gene. Written as DNA, the CDR3 is TGTGCCAGCAGGTATACAGCGGATACGCAGTATTTT. Encoded protein: CASRYTADTQYF.

In the case of this clonotype: This may be a read error: a much more frequent sequence differs by one nucleotide. The rearrangement links TRBV6-1 to TRBJ2-7; TRBD1 is a possible D gene (6 bases). V was cut by 8 bases and J by 7 bases, with 15 bases left in between. Germline CDR1 MNHNS, CDR2 SASEGT. The CDR3 length is 12 residues. The CDR3 nucleotides are TGTGCCAGCGGCACGACCACAGGGGAGCAGTACTTC. It specifies CASGTTTGEQYF.

Many counts were recorded for this clonotype. The chain combines TRBV7-8 with TRBJ2-1; 10 bases align to TRBD2. The germline V gene encodes CDR1 SGHVS and CDR2 FQNEAQ. CDR3 length equals 15 residues. V dropped 2 bases and J dropped 6; count of bases not matched to a gene: 4. For the CDR3, the DNA is TGTGCCAGCAGCTTACTAGCGGGAGAAGGCAATGAGCAGTTCTTC. Translation gives CASSLLAGEGNEQFF.

This clonotype was seen more than once but under ten times. V and J are TRBV12-3 or TRBV12-4 and TRBJ1-2; D gene unclear. V was cut by 7 bases and J by 4 bases, with 16 bases left in between. This CDR3 spans 14 amino acids. Written as DNA, the CDR3 is TGTGCCAGCACCGGACCCTCAAGGAGCTATGGCTACACCTTC. It is translated as CASTGPSRSYGYTF.

This clonotype was recorded at least ten times. The chain has TRBV20-1 and TRBJ2-7, with 7 bases fitting TRBD1. Germline CDR1 reads DFQATT; CDR2 reads SNEGSKA (reference sequence). The CDR3 is 15 residues long. Trimming took 1 base from V and 6 from J; bases not matched to a gene: 12. The CDR3 loop is CSARASGEGAGEQYF. The DNA of the CDR3 is TGCAGTGCTAGAGCCTCCGGTGAGGGGGCAGGCGAGCAGTACTTC.

Ten or more counts support this clonotype. The chain recombines TRBV28 with TRBJ1-1; maybe TRBD1 (6 bases). Deletions cut 7 bases from V and 11 bases from J, with 20 bases between. Looked up from germline, CDR1 is MDHEN and CDR2 is SYDVKM. This CDR3 contains 13 residues. CDR3 protein: CASIKGVETKAFF. The CDR3 DNA is TGTGCCAGCATTAAGGGGGTAGAGACAAAGGCTTTCTTT. Using reference TRBV28 and TRBJ1-1 for the parts outside the CDR3, the full variable domain is DVKVTQSSRYLVKRTGEKVFLECVQDMDHENMFWYRQDPGLGLRLIYFSYDVKMKEKGDIPEGYSVSREKKERFSLILESASTNQTSMYLCASIKGVETKAFFGQGTRLTVV.

A note on this clonotype: Being one base from a much bigger clone, this may be a read error. The V and J genes are TRBV5-1 and TRBJ2-1; possible D gene TRBD1, 5 bases. The CDR3 runs to 14 residues. Germline V gives CDR1 SGHRS, CDR2 YFSETQ. V was cut by 0 bases and J by 5 bases, with 9 bases left in between. CDR3: CASSLVQGNNEQFF. CDR3 nucleotide sequence: TGCGCCAGCAGCTTGGTGCAGGGAAACAATGAGCAGTTCTTC.